A single TCR beta chain is shown here with its context. Its antigen is undetermined. This record belongs to a study of graft-versus-host responses after intestinal transplantation. Study-level information: Recipients had multivisceral, liver-intestinal, or isolated intestinal transplants. Overall study results and limits: Early HvG declines after transplant were associated with peak circulating GvH clone levels. Detection of GvH clones occurred in recipient marrow, and some had their first appearance in ileum or blood.

The protocol was immunoSEQ multiplex PCR, while the TCRdb copy is restricted to in-frame clones and leaves out a portion. In the table there are approximately 89,000 clones, roughly 91% of which are singletons. The V gene's germline CDR1 is SQVTM and CDR2 ANQGSEA. The CDR3 sequence is 14 residues long. The V segment lost 0 bases and the J segment 10 bases; nucleotides outside the gene matches: 11. The receptor comes from a human donor who was the organ donor for an intestinal transplant. This sequence joins TRBV29-1 and TRBJ1-1, with 7 nucleotides matching TRBD1. The sample consisted of unstimulated CD8+ T cells sorted from spleen or lymph node cells, taken before transplant. The DNA for the CDR3 is TGCAGCGTTGAAGATCTTAATCAGGGGGTCGGAGCTTTCTTT. This translates into CSVEDLNQGVGAFF.